This TCR beta chain was profiled in a study of blood T cell repertoires in COVID-19. Study details: The United States, Italy and Spain were the sources of the acute and convalescent COVID-19 samples. The analysed material was cDNA or gDNA that came from T cells, B-cell-depleted T cells, or PBMCs.

Per the original methods: The assay estimated nucleated cells by amplifying reference gene primers. The table came from immunoSEQ multiplex PCR; TCRdb's copy has only in-frame clones and leaves some out. V and J calls and clone size are as listed in that table; D and trimming were resolved from the DNA. The table lists some 140,000 clones, roughly 86% of them singletons, with about 16% in the top ten. CDR1 and CDR2 from the germline V gene are KGHSH and LQKENI. Trimming took 4 bases from V and 0 from J, leaving 13 bases between them. This CDR3 has 15 amino acids. Sequenced sample: peripheral blood. This chain joins TRBV18 and TRBJ2-7, with a possible D match to TRBD2 (7 bases). The sequence came from a woman aged 45-59 years who had recovered from COVID-19. This chain's CDR3 is CASSLGGGSSYEQYF. In DNA form, the CDR3 reads TGTGCCAGCTCACTAGGGGGGGGGAGCTCCTACGAGCAGTACTTC. The full variable domain, completed using reference TRBV18 and TRBJ2-7, is NAGVMQNPRHLVRRRGQEARLRCSPMKGHSHVYWYRQLPEEGLKFMVYLQKENIIDESGMPKERFSAEFPKEGPSILRIQQVVRGDSAAYFCASSLGGGSSYEQYFGPGTRLTVT.